The sequence of this T cell receptor (beta chain) was determined in a study of Ad26.COV2.S vaccination and SARS-CoV-2 variants. Study background: Once, or twice with 56 days between doses, Ad26.COV2.S was given intramuscularly.

CDR3 size: 13 residues. With 0 bases removed from V and 5 bases from J, the gap between germline ends came to 8 bases. The V gene's germline CDR1 is SGHRS and CDR2 YFSETQ. Sequencing used immunoSEQ multiplex PCR; TCRdb keeps in-frame clones, though not all of them. There are 300,000 to 400,000 clones in the sample; roughly 91% occur only once, and 5% lies in the top ten. Points on this clone: Different DNA sequences within this sample yield the same CDR3.

Stated treatment: roughly 20 received Ad26.COV2.S at low or high dose, single or two shots; roughly five received placebo; per-sample allocation not given. At day 63 after the first vaccine or placebo injection, samples were drawn. The TCR originated in a person aged 18-65 years who received the Ad26.COV2.S COVID-19 vaccine or a placebo. Sequenced material: peripheral blood, taken in a trial of Ad26.COV2.S vaccine versus placebo. V and J are TRBV5-1 and TRBJ2-5, with a weak D call TRBD2 (6 bases). DNA of the CDR3: TGCGCCAGCAGCTTGGGAGGAGGGGAGACCCAGTACTTC. Its protein is CASSLGGGETQYF. The whole variable domain, remainder taken from reference TRBV5-1 and TRBJ2-5, is KAGVTQTPRYLIKTRGQQVTLSCSPISGHRSVSWYQQTPGQGLQFLFEYFSETQRNKGNFPGRFSGRQFSNSRSEMNVSTLELGDSALYLCASSLGGGETQYFGPGTRLLVL.